The entry below describes one T cell receptor beta chain. These data originate in a study of blood T cell repertoires in COVID-19. Across the whole study: Whether acute or convalescent, the COVID-19 samples came from the United States, Italy and Spain. Sample material is recorded as cDNA or gDNA derived from T cells, B-cell-depleted T cells, or PBMCs.

Original handling: Using reference gene primer amplification, nucleated cell counts were estimated. TCRdb keeps only in-frame clones here, not all; method: immunoSEQ multiplex PCR. V, J and clone size reflect that table, while D and trimming were determined from the DNA. The top ten clones hold 2.5% to 3.5% of a sample with fewer than 400,000 clones, approximately 82% of them seen once. Trimming stripped 0 bases from V and 6 bases from J, with 9 bases between. In germline, CDR1 is SGHRS, CDR2 YFSETQ. This CDR3 region has 14 residues. This TCR derives from a man aged 25-45 years with active or convalescent COVID-19. Sequencing was done on a sample of peripheral blood. The V gene is TRBV5-1, the J gene TRBJ1-4; weak D call: TRBD1 (5 bases). The CDR3 here is CASSLGQIYEKLFF. CDR3 nucleotide sequence: TGCGCCAGCAGCTTGGGACAGATTTATGAAAAACTGTTTTTT.